These 16 T cell receptor beta chains were all obtained from the same sample, sequenced in a study of cytomegalovirus exposure and HLA in healthy donors (TCRdb year 2017). Library creation used the immunoSEQ multiplex PCR assay. For the multiplex PCR, a mixture combining 60 forward primers for TCR Vbeta segments and 13 reverse primers for TCR Jbeta segments was used. This is the immuneACCESS table as TCRdb keeps it, with only in-frame sequences that have V and J called. A part of the clones is gone; compared with another copy, unresolved V genes explain less than half, and the rest is unexplained. This sample gives over 95,000 clones in total; 76% of them show up just once. Around 10% of the sample is taken by the ten largest. The sequencing input was PBMCs. These receptors were taken from a woman aged 40 to 55 in good health and CMV-seropositive.

The chain links TRBV5-6 to TRBJ1-4, with D tentatively TRBD1 (5 bases). V lost 4 bases to trimming and J lost 8 bases, with 12 bases between them. Germline V lookup: CDR1 SGHDT, CDR2 YYEEEE. The CDR3 spans 13 residues. Written as DNA, the CDR3 is TGTGCCAGCAGCCTTACCGGGGGGGAAAAACTGTTTTTT. Residues: CASSLTGGEKLFF. The full variable domain, its missing parts supplied by reference TRBV5-6 and TRBJ1-4, is DAGVTQSPTHLIKTRGQQVTLRCSPKSGHDTVSWYQQALGQGPQFIFQYYEEEERQRGNFPDRFSGHQFPNYSSELNVNALLLGDSALYLCASSLTGGEKLFFGSGTQLSVL.

The chain couples TRBV6-5 to TRBJ2-5; 8 bases agree with TRBD2. The end of the DNA is better explained by TRBJ2-7, so the J call may be wrong. CDR3 size: 16 residues. The germline V gene has CDR1 MNHEY and CDR2 SVGAGI. DNA of the CDR3: TGTGCCAGCAGTTACTCAGTTGGCGGGGGGAGATACGAGCAGTACTTC. Translating gives CASSYSVGGGRYEQYF.

The rearrangement uses TRBV6-5 and TRBJ2-7, with 9 bases fitting TRBD1. CDR3 length: 13 amino acids. J gave up 1 base and V 7 bases, and 2 bases lay outside the gene matches. Germline V lookup: CDR1 MNHEY, CDR2 SVGAGI. The DNA of the CDR3 is TGTGCCAGCATAGGGACAGGGTCCTACGAGCAGTACTTC. Encoded protein: CASIGTGSYEQYF.

About this clone itself: An end of the junction differs from the germline gene, which may be a read error. This chain uses TRBV18 with TRBJ2-5, with TRBD2 identical over 7 bases. CDR1 and CDR2 from the germline V gene are KGHSH and LQKENI. The CDR3 is 13 residues long. The CDR3 nucleotides read TGTGCCAGCTCTCCACCGGGAGGAGAGACCCAGTACTTC. It codes for CASSPPGGETQYF.

The chain is built from TRBV19 and TRBJ2-1; TRBD2 matches at 10 bases. J gave up 2 bases and V 9 bases, and 10 bases lay outside the gene matches. Germline-derived CDR1 and CDR2 are LNHDA and SQIVND (reference sequence). The CDR3 runs 16 residues. The CDR3, as DNA: TGTGCCAGCATGAAGTTAAGCGGGGGGGCCTACAATGAGCAGTTCTTC. It specifies CASMKLSGGAYNEQFF.

The count of this clone is one. The CDR3 DNA sequence: TGCAGCGTGGCGAACAGGGTAGCCTACAATGAGCAGTTCTTC. It yields the protein CSVANRVAYNEQFF. The gene calls are TRBV29-1 and TRBJ2-1; possibly TRBD1 for D (6 bases). Trimming cost V 6 bases and J 2 bases, with 14 bases left between them. This CDR3 comprises 14 residues. Germline V lookup: CDR1 SQVTM, CDR2 ANQGSEA.

This clone was counted a few times. This chain links TRBV10-2 with TRBJ1-2; D gene ambiguous. V gave up 0 bases and J gave up 7 bases, with 12 bases separating them. CDR1 WSHSY and CDR2 SAAADI come from the germline V gene. The CDR3 extends over 14 amino acids. CDR3 in amino acids: CASSESEGLGGYTF. The CDR3 coding sequence is TGCGCCAGCAGTGAGTCGGAGGGCCTGGGTGGCTACACCTTC.

The chain couples TRBV5-1 to TRBJ2-5, with TRBD2 identical over 15 bases. The V gene's germline CDR1 is SGHRS and CDR2 YFSETQ. With V trimmed by 4 bases and J by 5 bases, 9 bases remained unmatched. The CDR3 runs to 17 residues. CDR3: CASSPGRTSGGAETQYF. In nucleotides, the CDR3 is TGCGCCAGCAGCCCTGGTCGGACTAGCGGGGGGGCGGAGACCCAGTACTTC.

The chain carries TRBV18 and TRBJ2-1, with TRBD2 matching over 11 bases. Trimming took 1 base from V and 5 from J; bases not matched to a gene: 7. The CDR3 contains 17 residues. Germline V lookup: CDR1 KGHSH, CDR2 LQKENI. The DNA for the CDR3 is TGTGCCAGCTCACCACGCGGGGTAGCGGGGGGGCACAATGAGCAGTTCTTC. It encodes CASSPRGVAGGHNEQFF.

This clone has a single count. CDR3 in amino acids: CASSPTGGSYTEAFF. CDR3 nucleotide sequence: TGTGCCAGCTCTCCGACAGGGGGTTCATACACTGAAGCTTTCTTT. The J gene is TRBJ1-1, the V gene TRBV18; 9 bases match TRBD1. The CDR3 consists of 15 residues. Germline assignment: CDR1 KGHSH and CDR2 LQKENI. V was clipped by 6 bases and J by 3 bases; unmatched bases: 8.

V gene TRBV6-6 combines with J gene TRBJ1-1; D is possibly TRBD1 (5 bases). This CDR3 is built from 15 residues. In germline, CDR1 is MNHNY, CDR2 SVGAGI (reference sequence). The ends were cut back, 7 bases at V and 0 bases at J, with 15 bases in the middle. CDR3 sequence: CASTPGRGVNTEAFF. CDR3 in DNA: TGTGCCAGCACTCCCGGTCGGGGGGTGAACACTGAAGCTTTCTTT.

This chain uses TRBV6-4 with TRBJ1-6; D is undetermined. CDR3 size: 13 residues. Germline lookup yields CDR1 MRHNA and CDR2 SNTAGT. V was shortened by 4 bases and J by 7 bases, with 8 bases between the two germline ends. This chain's CDR3 is CASSVYGNSPLHF. CDR3 nucleotides: TGTGCCAGCAGTGTCTACGGGAATTCACCCCTCCACTTT.

The chain recombines TRBV5-1 with TRBJ2-1; D may be TRBD2 (5 bases). Trimming pared 0 bases from V and 7 bases from J, leaving 14 bases between. The CDR3 length is 15 residues. CDR1 SGHRS and CDR2 YFSETQ come from the germline V gene. This chain's CDR3 is CASSLAYTGGNEQFF. The CDR3, as DNA: TGCGCCAGCAGCTTGGCCTACACTGGAGGAAATGAGCAGTTCTTC.

This clone was seen a single time. The chain combines TRBV10-1 with TRBJ2-5, with 7 nucleotides matching TRBD2. Germline V gene sequence: CDR1 WNHNN, CDR2 SYGVQD (reference sequence). Losses at the gene ends were 6 bases for V and 2 bases for J; bases not matched to a gene: 9. The CDR3 spans 15 residues. The CDR3 coding sequence is TGCGCCAGCAGCGAACGACGGGGGGTACAAGAGACCCAGTACTTC. Protein sequence: CASSERRGVQETQYF.

This clone was observed a few times. The genes are TRBV10-3 and TRBJ1-5; tentative D call: TRBD1 (6 bases). Germline V gene sequence: CDR1 ENHRY, CDR2 SYGVKD. Trimming left V 5 bases short and J 0 bases short, with 8 bases between. The CDR3 consists of 14 residues. The CDR3 coding sequence is TGTGCCATCAGTAAGGACAGTAGCAATCAGCCCCAGCATTTT. Its protein is CAISKDSSNQPQHF.

A word on this clone: Its ends do not fully match the called genes, so a read error is possible. The genes are TRBV2 and TRBJ1-3; 10 positions agree with TRBD1. Germline CDR1 reads SNHLY; CDR2 reads FYNNEI. This CDR3 region has 12 residues. Written as DNA, the CDR3 is TGTGCCAGCAGTAAAGCGGGACAGGGGATGTATTTT. It codes for CASSKAGQGMYF.